The 16 T cell receptor beta chains in this list originate from one sample, sequenced in a study of T cell repertoires in cytomegalovirus infection (dated by TCRdb to 2018 to 2020). What this sample's treatment or condition label stands for: in vitro stimulation with specific CMV peptide epitopes to enrich CMV-specific T cells. These TCRs' antigens remain unknown. TCRdb lists the instrument as Illumina HiSeq 1500. Starting from the raw public reads, TCRdb applied fastp trimming at Q25, assembled clones with MiXCR and retained in-frame beta chains. Rows matching on CDR3 protein sequence are summarized as one entry with the most common DNA and genes. In all, the sample holds about 890,000 distinct CDR3 sequences, and about a third of those were seen once. Around an eighth of the sample is taken by the ten largest. This specimen consisted of cultured CD8+ T cells from PBMCs, obtained from culture after CMV antigen stimulation. Receptor source: a human donor in good health (CMV status not recorded). Some clones in this sample may be carry-over from other donors' samples.

J is TRBJ2-3 and V is TRBV27; D is unresolved. Germline CDR1 is MNHEY and CDR2 is SMNVEV (reference sequence). V lost 10 bases and J 5 bases, leaving 19 bases between the germline ends. The CDR3 runs 14 residues. Here the CDR3 DNA reads TGTGCCACCCACGAAATGGGCCGGGTAGATACGCAGTATTTT. This codes for CATHEMGRVDTQYF.

The chain recombines TRBV9 with TRBJ2-5; 9 bases fit TRBD1. Germline V CDR1 and CDR2: SGDLS, YYNGEE. V shed 3 bases and J 2 bases; nucleotides not matched to a gene: 8. The CDR3 spans 16 residues. The CDR3 DNA reads as TGTGCCAGCAGCGCTACAGGGGGCAATCTTCAAGAGACCCAGTACTTC. Translated, it gives CASSATGGNLQETQYF.

The chain recombines TRBV2 with TRBJ2-6, with D uncertain. CDR3 length: 15 residues. From germline, CDR1 is SNHLY and CDR2 FYNNEI. V dropped 6 bases and J dropped 0 bases, with 9 bases sitting between them. CDR3 sequence: CASRYRSSGANVLTF. The CDR3 nucleotides are TGTGCCAGCAGGTATAGGTCCTCTGGGGCCAACGTCCTGACTTTC.

This clonotype was seen many times. The CDR3 sequence: CASSPPGGYEQYV. For the CDR3, the DNA is TGTGCCAGCAGCCCCCCTGGGGGCTACGAGCAGTACGTC. This chain uses TRBV7-2 with TRBJ2-7; either TRBD1 or TRBD2 may fit D (5 bases each). The CDR3 totals 13 residues. CDR1 is SGHTA and CDR2 is FQGNSA in the germline V gene. V was clipped by 5 bases and J by 3 bases, with 11 bases between them.

This clonotype was recorded a few times. One end of the junction varies from germline; a read error may be responsible. V usage is TRBV7-7 and J usage is TRBJ2-7, with D possibly matching TRBD2 (6 bases). Germline V gene lookup returns CDR1 SSHAT and CDR2 FNYEAQ (reference sequence). The CDR3 spans 15 residues. CDR3 DNA sequence: TGTGCTAGCAGTAGGGACTTCTCTGGATCCTACGAGCAGTACTTC. Translated, it gives CASSRDFSGSYEQYF.

There are a few counts of this clonotype. CDR3 protein: CASSYSNGLNTEAFF. CDR3 DNA: TGTGCCAGCAGTTACTCGAACGGATTGAACACTGAAGCTTTCTTT. The chain uses TRBV6-5 and TRBJ1-1; no firm D call. V lost 0 bases, J lost 0 bases, and 8 bases lay in between. CDR3 length: 15 amino acids. Germline CDR1 reads MNHEY; CDR2 reads SVGAGI.

CDR3 in DNA: TGTGCCAGCAGCTCCAGCGACAGGGGGGTATACTTC. Protein product: CASSSSDRGVYF. The chain couples TRBV7-9 to TRBJ2-7; 9 nucleotides align to TRBD1. The germline gives CDR1 SEHNR, CDR2 FQNEAQ (reference sequence). V shed 4 bases and J 13 bases; nucleotides not matched to a gene: 8. The CDR3 is 12 amino acids. Full variable domain (missing parts from reference TRBV7-9 and TRBJ2-7): DTGVSQNPRHKITKRGQNVTFRCDPISEHNRLYWYRQTLGQGPEFLTYFQNEAQLEKSRLLSDRFSAERPKGSFSTLEIQRTEQGDSAMYLCASSSSDRGVYFGPGTRLTVT.

The V call is TRBV6-5, the J call TRBJ1-2, with D perhaps TRBD1 (5 bases). The germline gives CDR1 MNHEY, CDR2 SVGAGI. V gave up 0 bases and J gave up 4 bases, with 15 bases separating them. The CDR3 totals 16 residues. The CDR3 nucleotides are TGTGCCAGCAGTTACTCGCAGGGCAGATTAACCTATGGCTACACCTTC. Residues: CASSYSQGRLTYGYTF.

This clonotype was detected only a few times. The chain recombines TRBV7-6 with TRBJ1-5, with unresolved D. V dropped 1 base and J dropped 1 base, with 8 bases sitting between them. Germline-derived CDR1 and CDR2 are SGHVS and FNYEAQ. This CDR3 spans 15 amino acids. This CDR3 reads CASSLDQESNQPQHF. The DNA for the CDR3 is TGTGCCAGCAGCTTAGACCAGGAAAGCAATCAGCCCCAGCATTTT.

The chain uses TRBV6-2 or TRBV6-3 and TRBJ1-1; no firm D call. The V and J ends lost 2 bases and 0 bases respectively, with 4 bases between them. The CDR3 has 13 residues. The germline V gene encodes CDR1 MNHEY and CDR2 SVGEGT. The CDR3 loop is CASSYVLNTEAFF. The CDR3 nucleotides read TGTGCCAGCAGTTACGTCCTGAACACTGAAGCTTTCTTT.

This clonotype was counted at least ten times. The V call is TRBV12-3 or TRBV12-4, the J call TRBJ2-3; 8 nucleotides line up with TRBD1. This CDR3 is 15 amino acids long. Trimming at V came to 6 bases and at J to 2 bases, leaving 7 bases not matched to a gene. The CDR3: CASSRDRGDTDTQYF. CDR3 DNA: TGTGCCAGCAGCCGCGACAGGGGAGACACAGATACGCAGTATTTT.

This chain links TRBV12-3 or TRBV12-4 with TRBJ1-1, with no clear D. The CDR3 spans 15 residues. V lost 3 bases to trimming and J lost 1 base, with 12 bases between them. The DNA for the CDR3 is TGTGCCAGCAGTTTTATCGGTTTCGGGAACACTGAAGCTTTCTTT. Its translation: CASSFIGFGNTEAFF.

The chain recombines TRBV7-6 with TRBJ2-5; 10 positions agree with TRBD2. CDR3 length equals 16 residues. Germline V lookup: CDR1 SGHVS, CDR2 FNYEAQ. The V segment lost 2 bases and the J segment 6 bases; nucleotides outside the gene matches: 9. In DNA form, the CDR3 reads TGTGCCAGCAGCTTATTGGGGGGACTAGCGAAAAAGACCCAGTACTTC. Its translation is CASSLLGGLAKKTQYF.

This sequence joins TRBV12-5 and TRBJ2-2; D not resolved. V shed 5 bases and J shed 0 bases, with 10 bases lying between them. This CDR3 is built from 15 residues. Germline V lookup: CDR1 LGHNT, CDR2 FRNRAP. CDR3 sequence (DNA): TGTGCTAGTGGTCTTCATCTCGCGAACACCGGGGAGCTGTTTTTT. Its protein product is CASGLHLANTGELFF.

The chain carries TRBV2 and TRBJ2-7; the D gene is possibly TRBD1 (6 bases). V shed 7 bases and J shed 1 base, with 20 bases lying between them. The CDR3 has 16 amino acids. The germline CDR1 and CDR2 sequences are SNHLY and FYNNEI. CDR3 sequence (DNA): TGTGCCAGCACTGTCGCTTCCGGGACACAATCCTACGAGCAGTACGTC. Translating gives CASTVASGTQSYEQYV.

This clonotype came up a few times. The chain links TRBV7-9 to TRBJ1-2, with 8 bases identical to TRBD1. CDR1 and CDR2 (germline): SEHNR, FQNEAQ (reference sequence). This CDR3 is built from 14 residues. The V and J ends lost 6 bases and 4 bases, in that order; junction bases with no gene match: 7. This chain's CDR3 is CASRTGQEPYGYTF. In DNA, the CDR3 is TGTGCCAGCAGGACGGGACAGGAACCCTATGGCTACACCTTC.